This T cell receptor (beta chain) was retrieved from a study of blood T cell repertoires in COVID-19. About the research overall: From the United States, Italy and Spain came samples of acute and convalescent COVID-19. From T cells, B-cell-depleted T cells, or PBMCs came the material, which was cDNA or gDNA.

There are 15 residues in the CDR3. The V and J ends lost 0 bases and 3 bases, in that order; junction bases with no gene match: 3. Germline CDR1 LGHNA, CDR2 YNFKEQ. Comments on this clone: Other DNA sequences in this sample translate to the same CDR3.

Original data processing: Reference gene primer amplification yielded estimated nucleated cell counts. Assay used: immunoSEQ multiplex PCR; TCRdb lists only in-frame clones, some missing. The V and J calls and the clone size are those of that table, but D and trimming were determined from the DNA. The table records about 220,000 clones, 75% to 85% of them present only once. Sequenced input: peripheral blood. The TCR sequence derives from a human donor in a cohort sampled during active COVID-19. This chain links TRBV4-2 with TRBJ2-7; 9 nucleotides match TRBD1. The CDR3 sequence is CASSQEGQGSYEQYF. The CDR3 nucleotides read TGTGCCAGCAGCCAAGAGGGACAGGGAAGCTACGAGCAGTACTTC.